The clone carrying this T cell receptor beta chain was recorded many times. This sample stems from a study of patients and donors after allogeneic stem cell transplantation. The V gene end was trimmed by 6 bases and the J gene end by 9 bases; junction bases not matched to a gene: 9. This CDR3 comprises 14 residues. TCRdb re-called the RT-PCR reads with MiXCR, one entry per CDR3 protein. This sample has 200,000 to 250,000 distinct CDR3 sequences, with around an eighth found just once. The clonotype was recovered from a human donor who was either an allogeneic HSCT recipient or a stem cell or donor lymphocyte infusion donor (not recorded which). It is not recorded whose cells these are; they may come from a transplant donor. The sequenced sample was blood, either unsorted or a sorted T cell fraction (not recorded which). The rearrangement joins TRBV12-3 or TRBV12-4 to TRBJ2-1, with TRBD1 identical over 9 bases. The CDR3 region is CASSPRQGVLEQFF. The CDR3 DNA reads TGTGCCAGCAGCCCGAGACAGGGGGTACTTGAGCAGTTCTTC.